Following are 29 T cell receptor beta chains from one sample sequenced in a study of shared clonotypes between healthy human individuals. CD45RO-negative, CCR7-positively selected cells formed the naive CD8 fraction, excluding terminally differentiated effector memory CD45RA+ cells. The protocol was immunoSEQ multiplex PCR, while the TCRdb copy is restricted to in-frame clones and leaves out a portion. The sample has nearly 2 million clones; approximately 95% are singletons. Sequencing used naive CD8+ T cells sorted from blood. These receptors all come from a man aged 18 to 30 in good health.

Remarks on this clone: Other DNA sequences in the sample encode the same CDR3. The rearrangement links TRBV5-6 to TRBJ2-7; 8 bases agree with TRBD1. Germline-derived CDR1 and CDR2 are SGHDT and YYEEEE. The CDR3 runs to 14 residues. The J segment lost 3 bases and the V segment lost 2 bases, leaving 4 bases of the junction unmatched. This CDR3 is CASSFGQGGYEQYF. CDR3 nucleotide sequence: TGTGCCAGCAGCTTTGGACAGGGCGGCTACGAGCAGTACTTC.

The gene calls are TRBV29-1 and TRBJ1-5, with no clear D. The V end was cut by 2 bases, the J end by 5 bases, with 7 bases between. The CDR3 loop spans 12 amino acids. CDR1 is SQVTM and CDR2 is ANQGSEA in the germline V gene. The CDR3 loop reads CSVEFGDQPQHF. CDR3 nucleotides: TGCAGCGTTGAATTCGGAGATCAGCCCCAGCATTTT.

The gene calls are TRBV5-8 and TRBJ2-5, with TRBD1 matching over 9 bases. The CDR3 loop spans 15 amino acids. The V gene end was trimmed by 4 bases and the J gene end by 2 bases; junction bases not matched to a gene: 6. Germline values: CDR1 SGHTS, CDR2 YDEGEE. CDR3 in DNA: TGTGCCAGCAGCCTGGACAGGGGAACTCAAGAGACCCAGTACTTC. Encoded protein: CASSLDRGTQETQYF. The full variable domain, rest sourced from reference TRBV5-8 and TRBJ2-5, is EAGVTQSPTHLIKTRGQQATLRCSPISGHTSVYWYQQALGLGLQFLLWYDEGEERNRGNFPPRFSGRQFPNYSSELNVNALELEDSALYLCASSLDRGTQETQYFGPGTRLLVL.

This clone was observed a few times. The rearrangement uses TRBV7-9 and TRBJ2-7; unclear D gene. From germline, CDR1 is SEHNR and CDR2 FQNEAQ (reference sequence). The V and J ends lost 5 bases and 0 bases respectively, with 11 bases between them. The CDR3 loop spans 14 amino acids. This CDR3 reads CASSLPWSSYEQYF. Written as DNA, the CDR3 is TGTGCCAGCAGCCTCCCTTGGAGCTCCTACGAGCAGTACTTC.

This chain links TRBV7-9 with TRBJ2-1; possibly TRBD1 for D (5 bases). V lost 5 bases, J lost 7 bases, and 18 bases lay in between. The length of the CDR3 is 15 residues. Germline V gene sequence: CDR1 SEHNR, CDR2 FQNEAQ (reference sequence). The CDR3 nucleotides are TGTGCCAGCAGCACAGGACCCATTAGGGTAAATGAGCAGTTCTTC. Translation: CASSTGPIRVNEQFF.

In DNA, the CDR3 is TGCGCCAGCAGCCAAGAGACCGGACAGGGGATCTATCAGCCCCAGCATTTT. Translating it yields CASSQETGQGIYQPQHF. V and J are TRBV4-1 and TRBJ1-5; TRBD1 aligns across 9 bases. The ends lost 0 bases at V and 5 bases at J; junction bases unmatched: 8. The CDR3 consists of 17 residues. Looked up from germline, CDR1 is MGHRA and CDR2 is YSYEKL.

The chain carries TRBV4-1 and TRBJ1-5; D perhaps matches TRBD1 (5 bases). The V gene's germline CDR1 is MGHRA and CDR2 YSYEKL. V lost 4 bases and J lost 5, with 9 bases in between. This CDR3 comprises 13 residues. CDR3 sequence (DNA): TGCGCCAGCAGCCTTCAGACAGATCAGCCCCAGCATTTT. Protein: CASSLQTDQPQHF.

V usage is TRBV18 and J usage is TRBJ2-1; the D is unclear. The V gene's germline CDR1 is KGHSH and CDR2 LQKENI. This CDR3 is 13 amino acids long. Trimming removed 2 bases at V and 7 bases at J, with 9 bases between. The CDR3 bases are TGTGCCAGCTCACCATTTTGGGGAAATGAGCAGTTCTTC. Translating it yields CASSPFWGNEQFF.

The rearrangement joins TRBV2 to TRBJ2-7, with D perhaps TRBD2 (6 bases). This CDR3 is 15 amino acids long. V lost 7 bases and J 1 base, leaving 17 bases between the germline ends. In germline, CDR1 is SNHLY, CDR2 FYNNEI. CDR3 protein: CASTSLWDSSYEQYF. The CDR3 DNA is TGTGCCAGCACCTCCCTTTGGGACTCGTCCTACGAGCAGTACTTC.

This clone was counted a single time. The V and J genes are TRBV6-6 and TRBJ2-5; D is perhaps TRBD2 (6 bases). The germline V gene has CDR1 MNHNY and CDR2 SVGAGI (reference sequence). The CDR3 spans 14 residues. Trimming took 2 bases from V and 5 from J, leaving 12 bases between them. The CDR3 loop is CASSYVGREETQYF. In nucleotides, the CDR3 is TGTGCCAGCAGTTACGTGGGACGGGAGGAGACCCAGTACTTC.

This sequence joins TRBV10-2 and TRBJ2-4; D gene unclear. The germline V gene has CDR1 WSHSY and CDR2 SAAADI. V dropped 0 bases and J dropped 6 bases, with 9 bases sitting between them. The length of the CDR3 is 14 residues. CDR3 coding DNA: TGCGCCAGCAGTGAGTCGAACGCCTTAAACATTCAGTACTTC. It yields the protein CASSESNALNIQYF.

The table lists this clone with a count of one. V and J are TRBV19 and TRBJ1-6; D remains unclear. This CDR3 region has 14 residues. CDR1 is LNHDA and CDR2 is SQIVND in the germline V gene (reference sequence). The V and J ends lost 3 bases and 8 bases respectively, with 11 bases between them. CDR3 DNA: TGTGCCAGTAGTATCCCTACGGACGATTCACCCCTCCACTTT. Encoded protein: CASSIPTDDSPLHF.

The CDR3, as DNA: TGTGCCACGCTGGACGGCGGGGGCCTCCGCTACGAGCAGTACTTC. It codes for CATLDGGGLRYEQYF. This sequence joins TRBV10-3 and TRBJ2-7; D might be TRBD2 (7 bases). The length of the CDR3 is 15 residues. V was shortened by 10 bases and J by 3 bases, with 22 bases between the two germline ends. Germline values: CDR1 ENHRY, CDR2 SYGVKD.

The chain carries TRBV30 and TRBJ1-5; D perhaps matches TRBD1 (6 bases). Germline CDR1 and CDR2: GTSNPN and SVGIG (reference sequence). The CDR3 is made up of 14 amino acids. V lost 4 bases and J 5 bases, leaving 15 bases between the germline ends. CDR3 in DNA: TGTGCCTGGAACCGACGGGACAAATATCAGCCCCAGCATTTT. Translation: CAWNRRDKYQPQHF.

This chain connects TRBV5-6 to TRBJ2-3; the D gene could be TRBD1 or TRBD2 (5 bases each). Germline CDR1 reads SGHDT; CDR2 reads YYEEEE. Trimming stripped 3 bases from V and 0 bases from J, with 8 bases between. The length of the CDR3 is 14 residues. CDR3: CASSWGRSTDTQYF. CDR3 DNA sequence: TGTGCCAGCAGCTGGGGACGGAGCACAGATACGCAGTATTTT.

The CDR3 DNA is TGTGCCAGCAGCCAGCCCGACAGGGGGTACCAAGAGACCCAGTACTTC. Protein: CASSQPDRGYQETQYF. This rearrangement joins TRBV2 to TRBJ2-5; TRBD1 aligns across 9 bases. The V gene end was trimmed by 6 bases and the J gene end by 0 bases; junction bases not matched to a gene: 8. There are 16 residues in the CDR3. Per the germline V gene, CDR1 is SNHLY and CDR2 is FYNNEI.

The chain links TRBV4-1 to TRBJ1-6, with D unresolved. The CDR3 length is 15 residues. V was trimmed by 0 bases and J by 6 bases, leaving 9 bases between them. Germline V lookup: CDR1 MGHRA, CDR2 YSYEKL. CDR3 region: CASSQERGPNSPLHF. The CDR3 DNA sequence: TGCGCCAGCAGCCAAGAGAGAGGGCCTAATTCACCCCTCCACTTT.

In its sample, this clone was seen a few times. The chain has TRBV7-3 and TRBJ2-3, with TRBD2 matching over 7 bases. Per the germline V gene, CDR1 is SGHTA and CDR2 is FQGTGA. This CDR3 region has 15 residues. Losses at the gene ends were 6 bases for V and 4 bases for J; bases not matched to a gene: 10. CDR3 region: CASRFSGSGADTQYF. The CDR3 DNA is TGTGCCAGCAGGTTCTCGGGGAGCGGGGCAGATACGCAGTATTTT.

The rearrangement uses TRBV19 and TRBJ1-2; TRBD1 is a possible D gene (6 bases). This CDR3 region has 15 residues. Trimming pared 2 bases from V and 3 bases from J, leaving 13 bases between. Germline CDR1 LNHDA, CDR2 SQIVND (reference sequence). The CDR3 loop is CASSIPLDRHYGYTF. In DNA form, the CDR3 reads TGTGCCAGTAGTATACCCCTCGACAGGCACTATGGCTACACCTTC. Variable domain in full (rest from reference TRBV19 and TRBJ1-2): DGGITQSPKYLFRKEGQNVTLSCEQNLNHDAMYWYRQDPGQGLRLIYYSQIVNDFQKGDIAEGYSVSREKKESFPLTVTSAQKNPTAFYLCASSIPLDRHYGYTFGSGTRLTVV.

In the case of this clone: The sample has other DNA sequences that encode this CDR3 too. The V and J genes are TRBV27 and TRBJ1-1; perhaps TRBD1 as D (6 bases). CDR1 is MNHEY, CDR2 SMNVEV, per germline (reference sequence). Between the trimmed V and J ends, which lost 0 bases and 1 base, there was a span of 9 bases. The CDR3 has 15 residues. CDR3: CASSLSGGANTEAFF. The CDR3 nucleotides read TGTGCCAGCAGTTTATCAGGGGGGGCGAACACTGAAGCTTTCTTT.

CDR3 sequence: CASSREGGGSYNEQFF. The CDR3, as DNA: TGTGCCAGCAGCAGAGAGGGAGGGGGTTCCTACAATGAGCAGTTCTTC. The chain carries TRBV9 and TRBJ2-1; D perhaps matches TRBD2 (7 bases). V dropped 4 bases and J dropped 1 base, with 15 bases sitting between them. The CDR3 covers 16 residues. The germline V gene has CDR1 SGDLS and CDR2 YYNGEE.

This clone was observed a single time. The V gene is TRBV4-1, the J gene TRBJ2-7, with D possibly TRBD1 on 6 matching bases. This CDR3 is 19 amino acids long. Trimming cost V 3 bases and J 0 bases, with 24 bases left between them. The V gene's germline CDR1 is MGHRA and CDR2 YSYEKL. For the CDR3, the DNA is TGCGCCAGCAGCCACACAGAACAGTGGGACATGGAAAACTCCTACGAGCAGTACTTC. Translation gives CASSHTEQWDMENSYEQYF.

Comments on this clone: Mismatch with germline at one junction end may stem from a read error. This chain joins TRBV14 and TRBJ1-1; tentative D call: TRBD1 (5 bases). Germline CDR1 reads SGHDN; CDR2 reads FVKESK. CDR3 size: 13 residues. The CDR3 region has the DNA TGTGCCAGCAGCCAGGCCTCCGGGACCGAGGGTGATTTT. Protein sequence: CASSQASGTEGDF.

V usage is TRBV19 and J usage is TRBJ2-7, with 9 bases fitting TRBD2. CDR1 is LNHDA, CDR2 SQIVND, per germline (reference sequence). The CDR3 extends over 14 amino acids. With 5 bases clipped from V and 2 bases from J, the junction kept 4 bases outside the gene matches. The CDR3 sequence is CASSGLAGAYEQYF. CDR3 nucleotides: TGTGCCAGTAGTGGATTAGCGGGGGCCTACGAGCAGTACTTC.

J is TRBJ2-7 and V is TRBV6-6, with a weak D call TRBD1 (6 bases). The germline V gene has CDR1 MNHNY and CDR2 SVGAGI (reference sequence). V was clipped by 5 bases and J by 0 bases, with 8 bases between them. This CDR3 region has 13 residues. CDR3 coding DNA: TGTGCCAGCAGTCGGGACATCTCCTACGAGCAGTACTTC. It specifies CASSRDISYEQYF.

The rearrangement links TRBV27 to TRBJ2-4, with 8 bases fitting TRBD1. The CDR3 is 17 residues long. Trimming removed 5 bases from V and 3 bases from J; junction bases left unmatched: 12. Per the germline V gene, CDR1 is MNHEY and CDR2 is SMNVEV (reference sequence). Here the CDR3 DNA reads TGTGCCAGCAGTCCCCAAGCAGGGGGCGCCGGCAAAAACATTCAGTACTTC. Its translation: CASSPQAGGAGKNIQYF.

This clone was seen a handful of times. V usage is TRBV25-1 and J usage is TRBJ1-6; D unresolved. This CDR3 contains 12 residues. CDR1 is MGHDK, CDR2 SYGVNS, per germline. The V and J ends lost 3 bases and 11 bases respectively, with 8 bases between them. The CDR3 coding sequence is TGTGCCAGCAGTGATTTTGGTGCACCCCTCCACTTT. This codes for CASSDFGAPLHF.

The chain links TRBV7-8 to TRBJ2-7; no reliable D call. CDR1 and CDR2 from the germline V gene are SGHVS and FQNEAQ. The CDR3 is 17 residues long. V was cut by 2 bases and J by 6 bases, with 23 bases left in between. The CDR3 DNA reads TGTGCCAGCAGCTTATATACGTACGAGGAGTCCGTTTTCGAGCAGTACTTC. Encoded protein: CASSLYTYEESVFEQYF.

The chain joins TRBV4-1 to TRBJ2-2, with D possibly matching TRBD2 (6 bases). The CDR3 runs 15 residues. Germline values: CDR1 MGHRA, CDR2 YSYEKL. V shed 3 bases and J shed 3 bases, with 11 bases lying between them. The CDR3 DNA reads TGCGCCAGCAGCCAGGGGGACTTTCACACCGGGGAGCTGTTTTTT. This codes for CASSQGDFHTGELFF.